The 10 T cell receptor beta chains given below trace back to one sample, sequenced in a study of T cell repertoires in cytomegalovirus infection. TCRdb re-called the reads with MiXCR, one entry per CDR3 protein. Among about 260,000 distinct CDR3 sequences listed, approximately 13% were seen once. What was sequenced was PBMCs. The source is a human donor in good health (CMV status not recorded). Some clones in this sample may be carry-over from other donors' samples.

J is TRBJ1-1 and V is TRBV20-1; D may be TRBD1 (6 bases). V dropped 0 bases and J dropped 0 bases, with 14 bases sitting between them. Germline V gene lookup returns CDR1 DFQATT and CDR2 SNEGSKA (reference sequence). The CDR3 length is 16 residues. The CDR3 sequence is CSARDWAGALNTEAFF. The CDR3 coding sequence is TGCAGTGCTAGAGATTGGGCAGGGGCGCTGAACACTGAAGCTTTCTTT.

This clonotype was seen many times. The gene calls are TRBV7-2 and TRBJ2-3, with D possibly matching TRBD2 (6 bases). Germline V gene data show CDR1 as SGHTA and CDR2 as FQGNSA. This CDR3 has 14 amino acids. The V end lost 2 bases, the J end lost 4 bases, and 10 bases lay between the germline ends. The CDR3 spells CASSLTSGADTQYF. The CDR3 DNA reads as TGTGCCAGCAGCTTAACTTCGGGGGCAGATACGCAGTATTTT.

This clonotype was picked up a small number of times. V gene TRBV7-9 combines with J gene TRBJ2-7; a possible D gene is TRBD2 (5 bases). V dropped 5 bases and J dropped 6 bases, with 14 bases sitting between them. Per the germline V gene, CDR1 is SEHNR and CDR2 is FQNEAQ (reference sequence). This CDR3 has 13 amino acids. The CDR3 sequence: CASSTGDRGEQYF. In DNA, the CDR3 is TGTGCCAGCAGCACCGGCGACCGGGGCGAGCAGTACTTC.

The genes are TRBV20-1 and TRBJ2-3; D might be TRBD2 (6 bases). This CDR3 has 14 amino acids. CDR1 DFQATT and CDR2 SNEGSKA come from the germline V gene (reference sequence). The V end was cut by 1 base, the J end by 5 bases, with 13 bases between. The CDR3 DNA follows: TGCAGTGCTAGAGCGGAGGGCTCCAAAGATACGCAGTATTTT. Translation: CSARAEGSKDTQYF.

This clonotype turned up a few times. The CDR3 sequence is CASSGEGGTDTQYF. CDR3 coding DNA: TGTGCCAGTTCGGGCGAGGGAGGCACAGATACGCAGTATTTT. The rearrangement joins TRBV19 to TRBJ2-3; D may be TRBD2 (5 bases). From germline, CDR1 is LNHDA and CDR2 SQIVND (reference sequence). CDR3 length equals 14 residues. The germline V and J ends were trimmed by 8 bases and 1 base, with 13 bases remaining between them.

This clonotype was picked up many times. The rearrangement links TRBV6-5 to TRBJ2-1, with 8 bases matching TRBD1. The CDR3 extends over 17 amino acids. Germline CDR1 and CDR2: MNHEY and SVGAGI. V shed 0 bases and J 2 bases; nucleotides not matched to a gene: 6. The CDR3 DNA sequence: TGTGCCAGCAGTTACTCGGGGGAGGACAGGGCCTACAATGAGCAGTTCTTC. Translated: CASSYSGEDRAYNEQFF.

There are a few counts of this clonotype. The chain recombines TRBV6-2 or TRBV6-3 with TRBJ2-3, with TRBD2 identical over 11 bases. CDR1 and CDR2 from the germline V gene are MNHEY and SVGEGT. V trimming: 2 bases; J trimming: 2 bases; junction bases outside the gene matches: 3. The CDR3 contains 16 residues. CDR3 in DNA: TGTGCCAGCAGTTACGGGACTAGCGGATCCACAGATACGCAGTATTTT. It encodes CASSYGTSGSTDTQYF.

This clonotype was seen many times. The CDR3 sequence is CASSPQGTGTYEQYF. In nucleotides, the CDR3 is TGTGCCAGCAGCCCCCAAGGGACGGGGACCTACGAGCAGTACTTC. V is TRBV7-3 and J is TRBJ2-7, with D perhaps TRBD1 or TRBD2 (5 bases each). Trimming pared 5 bases from V and 2 bases from J, leaving 16 bases between. The germline gives CDR1 SGHTA, CDR2 FQGTGA. CDR3 length: 15 residues.

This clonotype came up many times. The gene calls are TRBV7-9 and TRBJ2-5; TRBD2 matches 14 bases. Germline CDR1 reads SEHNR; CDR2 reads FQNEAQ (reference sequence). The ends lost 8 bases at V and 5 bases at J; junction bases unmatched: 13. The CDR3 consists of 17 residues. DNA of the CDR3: TGTGCCAGCTACACGGGACTAGCGGGAGAGGTTTGGGAGACCCAGTACTTC. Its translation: CASYTGLAGEVWETQYF.

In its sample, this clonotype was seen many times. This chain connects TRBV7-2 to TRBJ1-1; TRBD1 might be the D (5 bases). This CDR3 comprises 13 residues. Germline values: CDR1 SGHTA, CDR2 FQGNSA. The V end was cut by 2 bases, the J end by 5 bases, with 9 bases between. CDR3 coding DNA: TGTGCCAGCAGCTTAACCTGGGGGACTGAAGCTTTCTTT. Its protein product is CASSLTWGTEAFF.